These 17 T cell receptor beta chains were sequenced from one sample in a study of blood T cell repertoires in COVID-19. The method was immunoSEQ multiplex PCR; TCRdb's version includes in-frame clones alone and lacks a portion of them. The data hold hundreds of thousands of clones, with about four fifths observed a single time. Source material: PBMCs or T cells enriched from blood (not recorded which). The receptors shown here come from a man aged 35-49 years who had been exposed to COVID-19.

This clone was seen a handful of times. The V and J genes are TRBV5-8 and TRBJ2-1; D might be TRBD1 (5 bases). This CDR3 has 11 residues. Germline lookup yields CDR1 SGHTS and CDR2 YDEGEE. The ends were cut back, 4 bases at V and 11 bases at J, with 10 bases in the middle. The CDR3 reads CASSPDRQQFF. The CDR3 DNA sequence: TGTGCCAGCAGCCCAGACAGACAGCAGTTCTTC.

V is TRBV4-1 and J is TRBJ1-4; D gene unclear. Per the germline V gene, CDR1 is MGHRA and CDR2 is YSYEKL. Deletions cut 3 bases from V and 4 bases from J, with 3 bases between. CDR3 length: 12 amino acids. The CDR3: CASSHLNEKLFF. The DNA for the CDR3 is TGCGCCAGCAGCCATCTTAATGAAAAACTGTTTTTT.

The CDR3 coding sequence is TGTGCCAGCGGACGGGGTGAAGCTTTCTTT. This codes for CASGRGEAFF. The gene calls are TRBV27 and TRBJ1-1; no definite D call. The CDR3 extends over 10 amino acids. The V gene lost 8 bases and the J gene lost 7 bases, with 8 bases spanning the gap. CDR1 and CDR2 (germline): MNHEY, SMNVEV (reference sequence).

The chain's CDR3 is CASSPQDLEQFF. The DNA of the CDR3 is TGTGCCAGCAGCCCACAGGACCTTGAGCAGTTCTTC. The chain links TRBV5-8 to TRBJ2-1; TRBD1 might be the D (5 bases). Per the germline V gene, CDR1 is SGHTS and CDR2 is YDEGEE. V was clipped by 4 bases and J by 9 bases, with 11 bases between them. The CDR3 spans 12 residues. Looking up the rest from reference TRBV5-8 and TRBJ2-1 gives the full variable domain: EAGVTQSPTHLIKTRGQQATLRCSPISGHTSVYWYQQALGLGLQFLLWYDEGEERNRGNFPPRFSGRQFPNYSSELNVNALELEDSALYLCASSPQDLEQFFGPGTRLTVL.

The V call is TRBV12-5, the J call TRBJ1-2; D is possibly TRBD1 (5 bases). Trimming took 8 bases from V and 5 from J, leaving 18 bases between them. CDR1 LGHNT and CDR2 FRNRAP come from the germline V gene. This CDR3 contains 14 residues. The CDR3 protein is CASPSPWGGYGYTF. CDR3 sequence (DNA): TGTGCTAGTCCCTCCCCTTGGGGGGGATATGGCTACACCTTC.

V usage is TRBV6-5 and J usage is TRBJ2-1, with 9 bases aligning to TRBD1. There are 13 residues in the CDR3. CDR1 is MNHEY, CDR2 SVGAGI, per germline. The ends lost 6 bases at V and 7 bases at J; junction bases unmatched: 4. For the CDR3, the DNA is TGTGCCAGCAGAGGAGGGACAGGGAATGAGCAGTTCTTC. Protein sequence: CASRGGTGNEQFF.

This sequence joins TRBV5-1 and TRBJ2-7; maybe TRBD1 (6 bases). Germline assignment: CDR1 SGHRS and CDR2 YFSETQ. The CDR3 is 13 residues long. V was shortened by 3 bases and J by 4 bases, with 11 bases between the two germline ends. CDR3 nucleotide sequence: TGCGCCAGCAGCTCCGGACAGTTTTACGAGCAGTACTTC. It encodes CASSSGQFYEQYF.

J is TRBJ2-1 and V is TRBV19, with TRBD2 matching 9 bases. V lost 6 bases and J lost 5; bases outside the gene matches: 5. Germline CDR1 and CDR2: LNHDA and SQIVND (reference sequence). The CDR3 consists of 14 residues. The CDR3: CASSPGLAHNEQFF. The CDR3 bases are TGTGCCAGTAGCCCAGGACTAGCGCACAATGAGCAGTTCTTC.

The rearrangement uses TRBV27 and TRBJ2-5, with D hard to call. CDR3 length: 13 residues. Germline V lookup: CDR1 MNHEY, CDR2 SMNVEV (reference sequence). V was pared by 3 bases and J by 5 bases, with 10 bases between. The CDR3 nucleotides read TGTGCCAGCAGTTTGGTCGGAGAGGAGACCCAGTACTTC. Translating gives CASSLVGEETQYF.

The V and J genes are TRBV30 and TRBJ2-5; 9 bases are a match to TRBD2. The junction had 9 bases not matched to a gene; V was cut back by 3 bases and J by 7 bases. The CDR3 sequence is 14 residues long. Per the germline V gene, CDR1 is GTSNPN and CDR2 is SVGIG (reference sequence). Written as DNA, the CDR3 is TGTGCCTGGAGGAGAATAGCGGGAGTGGCGACCCAGTACTTC. Translation: CAWRRIAGVATQYF.

The rearrangement joins TRBV4-2 to TRBJ1-3; 10 bases match TRBD1. The V and J ends lost 0 bases and 2 bases, in that order; junction bases with no gene match: 7. Germline lookup yields CDR1 LGHNA and CDR2 YNFKEQ. The CDR3 runs to 18 residues. For the CDR3, the DNA is TGTGCCAGCAGCCAAGAGTGGGGACAGGGGCGAACTGGAAACACCATATATTTT. Translation: CASSQEWGQGRTGNTIYF.

The chain links TRBV2 to TRBJ2-5; D may be TRBD2 (5 bases). Trimming pared 4 bases from V and 9 bases from J, leaving 18 bases between. CDR1 and CDR2 from the germline V gene are SNHLY and FYNNEI. This CDR3 has 14 amino acids. CDR3 sequence: CASSVSGGLLAQYF. CDR3 DNA: TGTGCCAGCAGTGTATCCGGCGGGTTGTTGGCCCAGTACTTC.

The chain combines TRBV18 with TRBJ1-1, with D maybe TRBD1 (5 bases). There are 13 residues in the CDR3. The germline CDR1 and CDR2 sequences are KGHSH and LQKENI. Trimming shortened V by 3 bases and J by 3 bases, and 8 bases separated the two germline ends. Here the CDR3 DNA reads TGTGCCAGCTCACCTCCGGGGGACACTGAAGCTTTCTTT. Translating it yields CASSPPGDTEAFF.

V usage is TRBV27 and J usage is TRBJ2-5; weak D call: TRBD1 (6 bases). Germline CDR1 is MNHEY and CDR2 is SMNVEV (reference sequence). The length of the CDR3 is 13 residues. Trimming shortened V by 3 bases and J by 5 bases, and 10 bases separated the two germline ends. CDR3 protein: CASSFHRAETQYF. The DNA of the CDR3 is TGTGCCAGCAGTTTCCACAGGGCTGAGACCCAGTACTTC.

This chain connects TRBV29-1 to TRBJ2-2, with TRBD2 matching over 9 bases. The CDR3 consists of 16 residues. Per germline, CDR1 SQVTM and CDR2 ANQGSEA. V was clipped by 4 bases and J by 5 bases; unmatched bases: 11. CDR3 sequence reads: CSVGGREGIRTGELFF. CDR3 DNA sequence: TGCAGCGTTGGCGGGAGGGAAGGTATAAGGACCGGGGAGCTGTTTTTT.

This clone has a handful of counts. The chain uses TRBV13 and TRBJ1-1, with unresolved D. CDR1 and CDR2 from the germline V gene are PRHDT and FYEKMQ (reference sequence). This CDR3 has 12 residues. The V end lost 5 bases, the J end lost 7 bases, and 11 bases lay between the germline ends. CDR3 nucleotides: TGTGCCAGCAGCCCGTCCGACTATGAAGCTTTCTTT. Its protein product is CASSPSDYEAFF.

This chain connects TRBV2 to TRBJ2-3; TRBD2 aligns across 9 bases. Per germline, CDR1 SNHLY and CDR2 FYNNEI. The J segment lost 7 bases and the V segment lost 8 bases, leaving 13 bases of the junction unmatched. The CDR3 is 15 residues long. The DNA of the CDR3 is TGTGCCAGCGGCCCGGGTAGCGGGAGAGGAAATACGCAGTATTTT. This codes for CASGPGSGRGNTQYF.